This T cell receptor (beta chain) was sequenced in a study of blood T cell repertoires in COVID-19. The CDR3 runs to 12 residues. V gave up 10 bases and J gave up 7 bases, with 14 bases separating them. Germline CDR1 and CDR2: MGHRA and YSYEKL. Produced via immunoSEQ multiplex PCR; TCRdb's table is partial and in-frame only. The sample has 35,000 to 45,000 clones; around 94% are singletons. J is TRBJ2-1 and V is TRBV4-1, with a tentative D call TRBD2 (6 bases). What was sequenced was peripheral blood. The source is a man aged 50 to 59 with active COVID-19. CDR3 in amino acids: CATRDLRNEQFF. The DNA for the CDR3 is TGCGCCACCAGGGACTTGCGGAATGAGCAGTTCTTC.